This T cell receptor (beta chain) was identified during a study of T cells expressing NK-cell markers. After re-calling the 5' RACE reads, TCRdb lists one entry per CDR3 protein, DNA absent. This specimen shows 550,000 to 600,000 distinct CDR3 sequences; the ten leading clones hold 3% to 4.5%. The sample consisted of blood T cells: a sorted CD56 or NKG2C T cell subset, CD4+ or CD8+ T cells, or bulk PBMC T cells (not recorded which). The sequence derives from a man aged 18-30 years in good health.

The CDR3: CSAPKQGDKLFF. The chain couples TRBV20-1 to TRBJ1-4; TCRdb returns TRBD1, unconfirmable since there is no DNA. In germline, CDR1 is DFQATT, CDR2 SNEGSKA (reference sequence). There are 12 residues in the CDR3.